This T cell receptor beta chain was captured in a study of CD8+CD57+ T cells in acquired aplastic anemia. The use of genomic DNA as template underpinned the TCR beta VDJ and CDR3 profiling. MiXCR, run by TCRdb on the reads, gives a single entry per CDR3 protein. The data contain about 220,000 distinct CDR3 sequences, roughly 35% of them seen just once; the ten biggest clones take up around 1.1%. The germline CDR1 and CDR2 sequences are SQVTM and ANQGSEA. The CDR3 contains 14 residues. V lost 1 base and J lost 5, with 14 bases in between. This TCR was sampled from a human donor in good health, serving as a control. This rearrangement joins TRBV29-1 to TRBJ1-1; possibly TRBD1 for D (5 bases). Sequencing used sorted CD4+, CD8+, or CD8+CD57+ T cells (not recorded which) from PBMCs. The CDR3 is CSVEATGGGTEAFF. The CDR3 nucleotides are TGCAGCGTTGAAGCCACCGGGGGGGGTACTGAAGCTTTCTTT.